This TCR beta chain is drawn from a study of Graves' ophthalmopathy and Graves' hyperthyroidism. Germline values: CDR1 SEHNR, CDR2 FQNEAQ (reference sequence). V trimming: 7 bases; J trimming: 5 bases; junction bases outside the gene matches: 10. The CDR3 sequence is 15 residues long. The study amplified TCR beta CDR3 regions using RNA transcripts. First-round RT-PCR relied on HTBI primers, and a second-round multiplex PCR came next. TCRdb passed the multiplex PCR reads through MiXCR, listing each CDR3 protein once. This sample yields about 740,000 distinct CDR3 sequences, of which approximately 40% are seen a single time; 35% to 55% belongs to the top ten.

The chain recombines TRBV7-9 with TRBJ2-5; 10 bases map to TRBD2. The sequenced material came from peripheral blood. The receptor's source is an adult man with Graves' ophthalmopathy. The CDR3 sequence is CASNPSSGSRETQYF. As DNA, the CDR3 is TGTGCCAGCAATCCATCTAGCGGGAGTCGGGAGACCCAGTACTTC.